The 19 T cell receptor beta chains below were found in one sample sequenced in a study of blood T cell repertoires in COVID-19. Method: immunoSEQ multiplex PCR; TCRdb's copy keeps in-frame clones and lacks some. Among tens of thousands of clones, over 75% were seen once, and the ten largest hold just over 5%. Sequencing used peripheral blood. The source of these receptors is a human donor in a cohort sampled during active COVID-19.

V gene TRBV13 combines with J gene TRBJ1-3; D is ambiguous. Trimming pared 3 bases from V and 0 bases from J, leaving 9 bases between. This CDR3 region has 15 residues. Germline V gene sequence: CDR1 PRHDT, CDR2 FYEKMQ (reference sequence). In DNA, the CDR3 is TGTGCCAGCAGCTTTACCAGGCCCTCTGGAAACACCATATATTTT. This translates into CASSFTRPSGNTIYF.

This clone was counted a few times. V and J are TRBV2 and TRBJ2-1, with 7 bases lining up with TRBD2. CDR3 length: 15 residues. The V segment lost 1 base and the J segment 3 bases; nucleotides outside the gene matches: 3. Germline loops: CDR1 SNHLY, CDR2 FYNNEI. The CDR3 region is CASSEGGGYYNEQFF. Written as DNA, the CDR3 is TGTGCCAGCAGTGAAGGCGGGGGTTACTACAATGAGCAGTTCTTC.

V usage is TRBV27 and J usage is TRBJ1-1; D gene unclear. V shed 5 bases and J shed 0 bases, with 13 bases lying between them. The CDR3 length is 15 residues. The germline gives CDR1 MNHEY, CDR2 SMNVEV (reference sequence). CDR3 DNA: TGTGCCAGCAGTCTTCGCAGTACCATGAACACTGAAGCTTTCTTT. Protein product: CASSLRSTMNTEAFF.

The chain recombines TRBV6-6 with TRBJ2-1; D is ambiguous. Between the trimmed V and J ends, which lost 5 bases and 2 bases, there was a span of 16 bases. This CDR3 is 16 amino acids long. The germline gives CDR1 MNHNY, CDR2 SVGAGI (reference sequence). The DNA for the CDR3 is TGTGCCAGCAGTGGAGAAACGACCCCCCCCTACAATGAGCAGTTCTTC. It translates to CASSGETTPPYNEQFF.

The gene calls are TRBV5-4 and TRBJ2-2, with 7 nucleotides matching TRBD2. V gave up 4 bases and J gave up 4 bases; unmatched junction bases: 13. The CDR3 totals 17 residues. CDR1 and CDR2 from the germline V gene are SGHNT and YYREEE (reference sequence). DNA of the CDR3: TGTGCCAGCAGCACTCCAGCGGGGCAGGCTATCACCGGGGAGCTGTTTTTT. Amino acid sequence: CASSTPAGQAITGELFF.

The DNA of the CDR3 is TGTGCCAGCAGCCAAGGCGCTCTAGCGGGGAGAACCGGGGAGCTGTTTTTT. This translates into CASSQGALAGRTGELFF. This chain joins TRBV3-1 (or the pseudogene TRBV3-2) and TRBJ2-2; TRBD2 agrees at 9 bases. CDR1 and CDR2 from the germline V gene are LGHDT and YNNKEL (reference sequence). The CDR3 runs to 17 residues. V gave up 1 base and J gave up 5 bases; unmatched junction bases: 8.

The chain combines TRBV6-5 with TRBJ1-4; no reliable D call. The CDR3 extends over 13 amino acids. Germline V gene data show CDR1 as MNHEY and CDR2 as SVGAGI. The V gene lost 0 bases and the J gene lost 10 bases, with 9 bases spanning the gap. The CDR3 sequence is CASSYSSGGKLFF. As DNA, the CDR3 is TGTGCCAGCAGTTACTCGTCGGGTGGAAAACTGTTTTTT.

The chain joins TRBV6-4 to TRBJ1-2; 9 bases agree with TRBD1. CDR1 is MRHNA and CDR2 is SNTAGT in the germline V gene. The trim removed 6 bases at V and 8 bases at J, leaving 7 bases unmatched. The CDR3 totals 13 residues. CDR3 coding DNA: TGTGCCAGCAGACCGGGACAGGGAGGGGGCTACACCTTC. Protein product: CASRPGQGGGYTF.

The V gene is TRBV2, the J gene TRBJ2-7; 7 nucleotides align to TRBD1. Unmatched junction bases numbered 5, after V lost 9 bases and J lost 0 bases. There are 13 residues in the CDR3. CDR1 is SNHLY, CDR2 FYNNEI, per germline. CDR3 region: CASLRDSSYEQYF. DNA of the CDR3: TGTGCCAGTTTAAGGGACAGCTCCTACGAGCAGTACTTC.

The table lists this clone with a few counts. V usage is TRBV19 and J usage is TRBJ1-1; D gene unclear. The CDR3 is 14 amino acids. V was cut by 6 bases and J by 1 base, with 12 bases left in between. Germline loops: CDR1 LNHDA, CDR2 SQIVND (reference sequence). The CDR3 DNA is TGTGCCAGTAGCTTCGAGGGCGAGAACACTGAAGCTTTCTTT. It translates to CASSFEGENTEAFF.

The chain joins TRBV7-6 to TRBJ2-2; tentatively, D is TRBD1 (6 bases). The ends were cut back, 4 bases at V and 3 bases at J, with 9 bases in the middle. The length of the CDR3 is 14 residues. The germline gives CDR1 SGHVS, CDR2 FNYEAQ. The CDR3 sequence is CASSSQGDTGELFF. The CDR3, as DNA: TGTGCCAGCAGCTCACAGGGCGACACCGGGGAGCTGTTTTTT.

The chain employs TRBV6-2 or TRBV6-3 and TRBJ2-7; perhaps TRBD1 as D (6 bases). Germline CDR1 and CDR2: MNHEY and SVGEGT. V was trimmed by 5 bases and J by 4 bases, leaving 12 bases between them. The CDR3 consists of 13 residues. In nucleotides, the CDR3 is TGTGCCAGCAGTCCCGGGACACCGTACGAGCAGTACTTC. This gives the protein CASSPGTPYEQYF.

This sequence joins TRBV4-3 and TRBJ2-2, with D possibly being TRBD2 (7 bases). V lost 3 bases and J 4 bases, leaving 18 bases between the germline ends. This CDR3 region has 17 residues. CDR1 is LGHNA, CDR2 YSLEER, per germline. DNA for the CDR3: TGCGCCAGCAGCCAGGCGGCGGGGGCTTCTGCCACCGGGGAGCTGTTTTTT. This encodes CASSQAAGASATGELFF.

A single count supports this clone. CDR3 residues: CASKLDWETQYF. CDR3 sequence (DNA): TGCGCCAGCAAGCTAGATTGGGAGACCCAGTACTTC. The V call is TRBV10-2, the J call TRBJ2-5; D is uncertain. Trimming removed 7 bases from V and 5 bases from J, with 11 bases in between. This CDR3 is built from 12 residues. Germline V gene lookup returns CDR1 WSHSY and CDR2 SAAADI.

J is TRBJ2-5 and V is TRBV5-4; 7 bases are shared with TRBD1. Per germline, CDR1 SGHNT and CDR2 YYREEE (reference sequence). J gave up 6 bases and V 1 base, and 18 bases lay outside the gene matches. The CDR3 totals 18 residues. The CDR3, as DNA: TGTGCCAGCAGCTTGCCCAAAGATCCGACAGGGTTGGTGAAGACCCAGTACTTC. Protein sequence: CASSLPKDPTGLVKTQYF.

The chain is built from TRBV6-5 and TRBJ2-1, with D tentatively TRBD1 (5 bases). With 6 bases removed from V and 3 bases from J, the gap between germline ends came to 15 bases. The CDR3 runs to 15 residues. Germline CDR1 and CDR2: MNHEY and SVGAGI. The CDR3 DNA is TGTGCCAGCAGCGGACAATTGCAGAGCTACAATGAGCAGTTCTTC. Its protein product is CASSGQLQSYNEQFF.

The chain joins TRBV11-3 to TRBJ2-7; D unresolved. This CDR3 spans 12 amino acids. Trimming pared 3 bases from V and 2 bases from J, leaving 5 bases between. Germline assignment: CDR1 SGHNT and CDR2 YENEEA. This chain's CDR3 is CASSFVPYEQYF. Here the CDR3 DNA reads TGTGCCAGCAGCTTCGTCCCCTACGAGCAGTACTTC.

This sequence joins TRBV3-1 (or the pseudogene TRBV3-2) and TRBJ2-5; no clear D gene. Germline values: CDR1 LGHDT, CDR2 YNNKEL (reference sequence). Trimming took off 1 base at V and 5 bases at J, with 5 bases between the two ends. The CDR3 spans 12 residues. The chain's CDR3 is CASSQVFETQYF. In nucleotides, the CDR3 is TGTGCCAGCAGCCAAGTATTTGAGACCCAGTACTTC.

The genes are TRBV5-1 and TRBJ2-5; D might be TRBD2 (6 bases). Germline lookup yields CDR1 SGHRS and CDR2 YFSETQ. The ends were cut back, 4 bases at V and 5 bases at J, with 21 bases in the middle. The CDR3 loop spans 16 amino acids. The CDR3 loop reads CASSPDGLLAGETQYF. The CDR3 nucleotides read TGCGCCAGCAGCCCCGATGGACTGCTGGCGGGGGAGACCCAGTACTTC. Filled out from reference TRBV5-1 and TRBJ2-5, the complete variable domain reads KAGVTQTPRYLIKTRGQQVTLSCSPISGHRSVSWYQQTPGQGLQFLFEYFSETQRNKGNFPGRFSGRQFSNSRSEMNVSTLELGDSALYLCASSPDGLLAGETQYFGPGTRLLVL.